One and the same sample provided the 15 T cell receptor beta chains below, sequenced in a study of OX40 agonist ivuxolimab in advanced cancers. Profiling relied on immunoSEQ multiplex PCR, and the TCRdb table lists in-frame clones only, not all of them. The sample records about 68,000 clones, 65% to 90% being singletons. The source material was CD4+ or CD8+ T cells sorted from blood, sampled in a trial of the OX40 agonist ivuxolimab. The receptors originated from an adult with an advanced solid tumor such as melanoma, head and neck, liver or kidney cancer.

This clone was observed a few times. The chain employs TRBV10-3 and TRBJ2-5; 9 positions match TRBD1. The CDR3 has 17 amino acids. The ends lost 8 bases at V and 5 bases at J; junction bases unmatched: 18. CDR1 is ENHRY and CDR2 is SYGVKD in the germline V gene. The CDR3 nucleotides read TGTGCCATCGCCCTCAAACAGGGGGCTAATACCTTGGAGACCCAGTACTTC. It encodes CAIALKQGANTLETQYF.

The chain has TRBV19 and TRBJ2-7, with D possibly matching TRBD1 (6 bases). This CDR3 has 14 residues. Deletions cut 8 bases from V and 4 bases from J, with 18 bases between. Germline loops: CDR1 LNHDA, CDR2 SQIVND (reference sequence). CDR3 sequence reads: CASGKQGLGYEQYF. CDR3 nucleotides: TGTGCCAGTGGTAAACAGGGATTGGGGTACGAGCAGTACTTC.

J is TRBJ1-2 and V is TRBV6-6; no definite D call. CDR3 length: 11 residues. V lost 10 bases and J lost 4, with 10 bases in between. Germline V gene lookup returns CDR1 MNHNY and CDR2 SVGAGI (reference sequence). The CDR3 nucleotides read TGTGCCACTCGAGGGCTCTATGGCTACACCTTC. The encoded protein is CATRGLYGYTF.

The chain recombines TRBV10-2 with TRBJ1-6; D might be TRBD1 (5 bases). The CDR3 is 14 residues long. Trimming removed 2 bases from V and 4 bases from J, with 6 bases in between. Germline-derived CDR1 and CDR2 are WSHSY and SAAADI. The CDR3 bases are TGCGCCAGCAGTGAGGACAGTTATAATTCACCCCTCCACTTT. It encodes CASSEDSYNSPLHF.

This chain joins TRBV6-1 and TRBJ1-1, with D perhaps TRBD1 (5 bases). The CDR3 runs to 15 residues. V was shortened by 4 bases and J by 3 bases, with 15 bases between the two germline ends. Germline-derived CDR1 and CDR2 are MNHNS and SASEGT. The CDR3 nucleotides are TGTGCCAGCAGTGTCCAGTCCAGGGTTGACACTGAAGCTTTCTTT. Its translation is CASSVQSRVDTEAFF.

The chain uses TRBV9 and TRBJ1-2; the match to TRBD1 covers 7 bases. The CDR3 loop spans 14 amino acids. V gave up 4 bases and J gave up 4 bases; unmatched junction bases: 7. CDR1 and CDR2 from the germline V gene are SGDLS and YYNGEE. CDR3 DNA: TGTGCCAGCAGCCCAGACAGGGAAGTCTATGGCTACACCTTC. Translation gives CASSPDREVYGYTF.

The chain is built from TRBV7-9 and TRBJ2-3; the match to TRBD1 covers 7 bases. The CDR3 runs 14 residues. J was trimmed by 2 bases and V by 6 bases; bases with no gene match: 5. Germline V lookup: CDR1 SEHNR, CDR2 FQNEAQ (reference sequence). This CDR3 is CASRWDSTTDTQYF. Written as DNA, the CDR3 is TGTGCCAGCAGATGGGACAGTACCACAGATACGCAGTATTTT.

The chain recombines TRBV6-1 with TRBJ1-6; unclear D gene. V lost 2 bases and J 6 bases, leaving 11 bases between the germline ends. There are 15 residues in the CDR3. Per germline, CDR1 MNHNS and CDR2 SASEGT. The CDR3 sequence: CASSEYGRINSPLHF. CDR3 DNA sequence: TGTGCCAGCAGTGAATATGGACGGATTAATTCACCCCTCCACTTT.

DNA for the CDR3: TGTGCCAGCAGCCTGCAGGGGGTCTACAATGAGCAGTTCTTC. This codes for CASSLQGVYNEQFF. The rearrangement joins TRBV7-9 to TRBJ2-1, with 7 bases that match TRBD1. The ends lost 5 bases at V and 3 bases at J; junction bases unmatched: 4. CDR3 length: 14 residues. Germline CDR1 and CDR2: SEHNR and FQNEAQ (reference sequence).

J is TRBJ1-5 and V is TRBV5-6; the D gene is possibly TRBD1 (6 bases). The V gene lost 2 bases and the J gene lost 5 bases, with 8 bases spanning the gap. There are 13 residues in the CDR3. In germline, CDR1 is SGHDT, CDR2 YYEEEE. Here the CDR3 reads CASSLQGDQPQHF. CDR3 nucleotides: TGTGCCAGCAGCTTACAGGGAGATCAGCCCCAGCATTTT.

V usage is TRBV11-2 and J usage is TRBJ2-5, with TRBD2 identical over 8 bases. This CDR3 spans 16 amino acids. Germline V gives CDR1 SGHAT, CDR2 FQNNGV. Trimming took 1 base from V and 5 from J; bases not matched to a gene: 9. CDR3 DNA sequence: TGTGCCAGCAGCTTAGGTGTAGCGGGGTACTACGAGACCCAGTACTTC. The encoded protein is CASSLGVAGYYETQYF.

V gene TRBV5-4 combines with J gene TRBJ2-4, with D perhaps TRBD2 (5 bases). The germline V and J ends were trimmed by 2 bases and 0 bases, with 12 bases remaining between them. Germline V gives CDR1 SGHNT, CDR2 YYREEE (reference sequence). The CDR3 is 16 residues long. Here the CDR3 reads CASSFTGNIAKNIQYF. The DNA for the CDR3 is TGTGCCAGCAGCTTCACGGGGAATATAGCCAAAAACATTCAGTACTTC.

This chain joins TRBV5-1 and TRBJ1-1, with 10 positions matching TRBD1. This CDR3 region has 16 residues. V shed 4 bases and J 3 bases; nucleotides not matched to a gene: 9. Looked up from germline, CDR1 is SGHRS and CDR2 is YFSETQ. The CDR3 here is CASSAGDRGPHTEAFF. As DNA, the CDR3 is TGCGCCAGCAGCGCAGGTGACAGGGGGCCTCACACTGAAGCTTTCTTT.

The chain has TRBV6-5 and TRBJ2-5; D gene uncertain. Deletions cut 0 bases from V and 5 bases from J, with 7 bases between. The germline V gene encodes CDR1 MNHEY and CDR2 SVGAGI. CDR3 length: 13 amino acids. The CDR3 spells CASSYSTRETQYF. CDR3 DNA sequence: TGTGCCAGCAGTTACTCAACCAGGGAGACCCAGTACTTC.

The chain combines TRBV19 with TRBJ2-2; D is possibly TRBD1 or TRBD2 (5 bases each). Trimming cost V 3 bases and J 5 bases, with 19 bases left between them. This CDR3 is built from 17 residues. Germline V CDR1 and CDR2: LNHDA, SQIVND (reference sequence). The CDR3 DNA reads as TGTGCCAGTAGTATTATCGGGGCAGTTTTTCTTACCGGGGAGCTGTTTTTT. It translates to CASSIIGAVFLTGELFF. Based on the CDR3 plus reference TRBV19 and TRBJ2-2, the full variable domain is DGGITQSPKYLFRKEGQNVTLSCEQNLNHDAMYWYRQDPGQGLRLIYYSQIVNDFQKGDIAEGYSVSREKKESFPLTVTSAQKNPTAFYLCASSIIGAVFLTGELFFGEGSRLTVL.